This T cell receptor (beta chain) was identified in a study of blood T cells in healthy people across ages. This clonotype has a count of ten or more. Primed by a sample-barcoded 5' primer and a J-beta primer mix, a second PCR proceeded for roughly 6 to 12 cycles. TCRdb used MiXCR to reprocess the 5' RACE reads, holding one entry per CDR3 protein. The sample consists of about 1.7 million distinct CDR3 sequences, over 25% of them appearing once. Per germline, CDR1 SGHRS and CDR2 YFSETQ. Trimming left V 4 bases short and J 2 bases short, with 10 bases between. This CDR3 contains 13 residues. This sequence originates from a woman in her 30s in good health. The sample was blood. J is TRBJ2-7 and V is TRBV5-1; perhaps TRBD2 as D (5 bases). DNA of the CDR3: TGCGCCAGCAGCGCGGACTTGACCTACGAGCAGTACTTC. It is translated as CASSADLTYEQYF. The full variable domain, rest sourced from reference TRBV5-1 and TRBJ2-7, is KAGVTQTPRYLIKTRGQQVTLSCSPISGHRSVSWYQQTPGQGLQFLFEYFSETQRNKGNFPGRFSGRQFSNSRSEMNVSTLELGDSALYLCASSADLTYEQYFGPGTRLTVT.